The 17 T cell receptor beta chains below all came from one sample that was sequenced in a study of T-cell reconstitution after alpha-beta-depleted transplantation in children. Molecular barcoding with unique molecular identifiers was used for the TCRbeta library. TCRdb reprocessed the PCR reads via MiXCR and lists one record per CDR3 protein. The top ten hold approximately 3% of the sample, which has just under 550,000 distinct CDR3 sequences, approximately 16% seen once. This sample comprised PBMCs from the stem cell graft donor, obtained from the stem cell graft. The receptor source for this set is a human donor who donated a stem cell graft to a child with acute lymphoblastic leukemia.

Of note for this clonotype: A much larger clone differs from this one at a single base, so this may be a read error. The chain links TRBV5-1 to TRBJ2-7; 7 bases are a match to TRBD1. Germline CDR1 is SGHRS and CDR2 is YFSETQ. The J segment lost 0 bases and the V segment lost 4 bases, leaving 4 bases of the junction unmatched. The CDR3 sequence is 14 residues long. In nucleotides, the CDR3 is TGCGCCAGCAGCGTACAGGGGAGCTCCTACGAGCAGTACTTC. Its translation is CASSVQGSSYEQYF.

This clonotype was seen ten or more times. The chain couples TRBV6-1 to TRBJ2-5; TRBD2 matches 15 bases. With 7 bases clipped from V and 5 bases from J, the junction kept 2 bases outside the gene matches. Germline V CDR1 and CDR2: MNHNS, SASEGT. This CDR3 is 14 amino acids long. CDR3 coding DNA: TGTGCCAGCACCGGGACTAGCGGGAGGGAGACCCAGTACTTC. It translates to CASTGTSGRETQYF.

This clonotype turned up a few times. The CDR3 DNA reads TGTGCTAGTGGTTTGGTACGAGCAGGGGGCACTGAAGCTTTCTTT. Amino acids: CASGLVRAGGTEAFF. The chain carries TRBV12-5 and TRBJ1-1; 7 bases are shared with TRBD1. The CDR3 is made up of 15 amino acids. The germline gives CDR1 LGHNT, CDR2 FRNRAP. The ends lost 0 bases at V and 4 bases at J; junction bases unmatched: 5.

This chain's CDR3 is CASSYPDATLRETQYF. The CDR3 nucleotides read TGTGCCAGCAGTTACCCGGACGCCACCTTGAGGGAGACCCAGTACTTC. This rearrangement joins TRBV6-5 to TRBJ2-5; D gene uncertain. The germline gives CDR1 MNHEY, CDR2 SVGAGI. The CDR3 runs to 16 residues. Trimming stripped 2 bases from V and 5 bases from J, with 18 bases between.

In its sample, this clonotype was seen a few times. The chain uses TRBV4-1 and TRBJ2-7; D unresolved. Germline V gene data show CDR1 as MGHRA and CDR2 as YSYEKL. The CDR3 has 12 amino acids. Trimming pared 5 bases from V and 2 bases from J, leaving 7 bases between. The CDR3 DNA follows: TGCGCCAGCAGCGGAGCTACCTACGAGCAGTACTTC. This translates into CASSGATYEQYF.

This clonotype was counted between two and nine times. V gene TRBV5-1 combines with J gene TRBJ2-1; 13 bases are a match to TRBD2. The V segment lost 0 bases and the J segment 10 bases; nucleotides outside the gene matches: 1. The CDR3 is 14 amino acids. Germline CDR1 and CDR2: SGHRS and YFSETQ. In DNA form, the CDR3 reads TGCGCCAGCAGCTTGGCACTAGCGGGAGGGGAGCAGTTCTTC. It is translated as CASSLALAGGEQFF.

Only a few counts were recorded for this clonotype. This chain connects TRBV7-9 to TRBJ1-5; D not certain. The CDR3 consists of 16 residues. Germline loops: CDR1 SEHNR, CDR2 FQNEAQ (reference sequence). V was clipped by 2 bases and J by 1 base, with 12 bases between them. CDR3 sequence (DNA): TGTGCCAGCAGCTTAAATGAGGGTGGGAGCAATCAGCCCCAGCATTTT. Encoded protein: CASSLNEGGSNQPQHF.

The chain joins TRBV29-1 to TRBJ2-7; D is possibly TRBD2 (6 bases). Trimming took off 6 bases at V and 1 base at J, with 10 bases between the two ends. Germline-derived CDR1 and CDR2 are SQVTM and ANQGSEA. The CDR3 extends over 12 amino acids. CDR3 region: CSVPRGSYEQYF. Written as DNA, the CDR3 is TGCAGCGTCCCCCGGGGGTCCTACGAGCAGTACTTC.

This clonotype was detected a few times. The V gene is TRBV5-1, the J gene TRBJ2-5; 8 nucleotides align to TRBD1. V lost 6 bases to trimming and J lost 5 bases; unmatched junction nucleotides: 9. Germline V gene sequence: CDR1 SGHRS, CDR2 YFSETQ. This CDR3 comprises 14 residues. The CDR3 bases are TGCGCCAGCACAACATCCCGGGACAGGGAGACCCAGTACTTC. Its translation: CASTTSRDRETQYF.

This clonotype appeared a few times. This sequence joins TRBV5-6 and TRBJ1-3, with a possible D match to TRBD1 (5 bases). CDR1 is SGHDT and CDR2 is YYEEEE in the germline V gene. CDR3 length: 15 residues. V was cut by 4 bases and J by 4 bases, with 15 bases left in between. The CDR3 sequence: CASSQSGGGGNTIYF. The CDR3 region has the DNA TGTGCCAGCAGCCAGAGCGGGGGTGGCGGAAACACCATATATTTT.

This chain links TRBV27 with TRBJ2-5, with 7 positions matching TRBD2. CDR3 length: 13 amino acids. The trim removed 5 bases at V and 3 bases at J, leaving 3 bases unmatched. Germline-derived CDR1 and CDR2 are MNHEY and SMNVEV (reference sequence). CDR3 DNA: TGTGCCAGCAGTGGACTAGGAGAAGAGACCCAGTACTTC. This translates into CASSGLGEETQYF.

The V call is TRBV5-1, the J call TRBJ2-7, with 7 bases aligning to TRBD2. The CDR3 contains 16 residues. Germline-derived CDR1 and CDR2 are SGHRS and YFSETQ. V gave up 0 bases and J gave up 0 bases; unmatched junction bases: 6. This CDR3 reads CASSLAGGRSSYEQYF. The DNA for the CDR3 is TGCGCCAGCAGCTTGGCGGGGGGTAGGAGCTCCTACGAGCAGTACTTC.

This clonotype was counted only a few times. Because it lacks the conserved phenylalanine or tryptophan at the end, this CDR3 is likely a read error. The DNA is omitted, as the CDR3 cannot be located on it reliably, and the CDR3 follows TCRdb's listing. The genes are TRBV5-6 and TRBJ2-5. The CDR3 is 8 amino acids in total, end residues counted. Per germline, CDR1 SGHDT and CDR2 YYEEEE. This chain's CDR3 is CASSVGLL.

This chain connects TRBV18 to TRBJ2-7; D unclear. The CDR3 covers 14 residues. Germline V gives CDR1 KGHSH, CDR2 LQKENI. Trimming removed 5 bases from V and 3 bases from J, with 14 bases in between. Here the CDR3 reads CASSATGPYYEQYF. The CDR3 DNA sequence: TGTGCCAGCTCAGCGACCGGGCCGTACTACGAGCAGTACTTC.

The chain is built from TRBV10-2 and TRBJ1-5; D is possibly TRBD1 (6 bases). The CDR3 is made up of 14 amino acids. The germline V and J ends were trimmed by 7 bases and 3 bases, with 13 bases remaining between them. Germline loops: CDR1 WSHSY, CDR2 SAAADI. The CDR3 DNA reads as TGCGCCAGCATGGGTCAGGGGAACAATCAGCCCCAGCATTTT. It translates to CASMGQGNNQPQHF.

The table lists this clonotype with a few counts. The rearrangement uses TRBV27 and TRBJ1-1, with D unclear. CDR1 is MNHEY, CDR2 SMNVEV, per germline (reference sequence). V lost 3 bases to trimming and J lost 0 bases, with 32 bases between them. This CDR3 region has 22 residues. CDR3 protein: CASSFLFRSRLRTESMNTEAFF. The CDR3, as DNA: TGTGCCAGCAGTTTTTTATTCCGTTCCCGCCTTAGGACGGAAAGCATGAACACTGAAGCTTTCTTT.

V and J are TRBV6-5 and TRBJ1-6; D gene ambiguous. This CDR3 contains 15 residues. Trimming took off 5 bases at V and 9 bases at J, with 17 bases between the two ends. The V gene's germline CDR1 is MNHEY and CDR2 SVGAGI. CDR3 nucleotide sequence: TGTGCCAGCAGTCCTACCCCAGCGGGGATTTCACCCCTCCACTTT. Its protein product is CASSPTPAGISPLHF.